This TCR beta chain was observed in a study of Graves' ophthalmopathy and Graves' hyperthyroidism. Findings of the study overall: Ophthalmopathy was separated from stable hyperthyroidism by a 13-signature model with 85% to 90% sensitivity and 75% to 83% specificity.

Over 18 months of follow-up, stable hyperthyroidism required that no ophthalmopathy appear. Newly diagnosed hyperthyroidism donors, aged 18 to 65, duration under 2 months. TCR beta CDR3 regions were amplified from RNA transcripts. First-round RT-PCR used HTBI primers; second-round multiplex PCR followed. TCRdb processed the multiplex PCR reads anew with MiXCR; each CDR3 protein has one entry. This sample has hundreds of thousands of distinct CDR3 sequences, with roughly 20% found just once. This clonotype has at least ten counts. No antigen is known for it. The material sequenced was peripheral blood. This TCR was sampled from a woman between 18 and 30 years old with stable Graves' hyperthyroidism. Some clones in this sample may be carry-over from other donors' samples.

CDR3 region: CASSSWTSGEETQYF. The CDR3, as DNA: TGTGCCAGCAGCTCTTGGACTAGCGGGGAAGAGACCCAGTACTTC. The rearrangement joins TRBV11-2 to TRBJ2-5; 12 bases are shared with TRBD2. Germline lookup yields CDR1 SGHAT and CDR2 FQNNGV. The CDR3 extends over 15 amino acids. Losses at the gene ends were 4 bases for V and 3 bases for J; bases not matched to a gene: 3.